A single sample is the source of the 18 T cell receptor beta chains below, sequenced in a study of T cell responses to AZD1222 COVID-19 vaccine. Sequencing was performed with immunoSEQ multiplex PCR; in TCRdb, only in-frame clones are kept and a portion is missing. The sample lists roughly 120,000 clones; roughly 92% were seen once. The specimen was peripheral blood, collected 28 days after the second AZD1222 dose. The receptors stem from an adult who received the AZD1222 COVID-19 vaccine.

This clone was recorded a few times. The chain joins TRBV5-1 to TRBJ1-2; D gene unclear. This CDR3 is 16 amino acids long. From germline, CDR1 is SGHRS and CDR2 YFSETQ. The V end lost 0 bases, the J end lost 2 bases, and 14 bases lay between the germline ends. The CDR3 region has the DNA TGCGCCAGCAGCTTGGAGGTCGTGACAAGGAACTATGGCTACACCTTC. It translates to CASSLEVVTRNYGYTF.

This sequence joins TRBV7-9 and TRBJ1-6, with D possibly TRBD1 on 5 matching bases. The CDR3 sequence is 15 residues long. Deletions cut 1 base from V and 8 bases from J, with 12 bases between. Germline values: CDR1 SEHNR, CDR2 FQNEAQ (reference sequence). The CDR3 nucleotides are TGTGCCAGCAGCTTAGGTGGGGCTCTGGATTCACCCCTCCACTTT. Translation: CASSLGGALDSPLHF.

V gene TRBV2 combines with J gene TRBJ1-3; D uncertain. The V gene's germline CDR1 is SNHLY and CDR2 FYNNEI. The CDR3 length is 13 residues. The CDR3 loop reads CAAGQKLGNTIYF. The DNA for the CDR3 is TGTGCAGCAGGTCAGAAACTTGGAAACACCATATATTTT.

Only one count was recorded for this clone. This chain uses TRBV10-3 with TRBJ2-7; D unresolved. The germline V gene encodes CDR1 ENHRY and CDR2 SYGVKD. The CDR3 has 12 residues. Trimming took off 2 bases at V and 2 bases at J, with 4 bases between the two ends. CDR3 DNA: TGTGCCATCAGTGAGGTGCCCTACGAGCAGTACTTC. Translating it yields CAISEVPYEQYF.

About this clone itself: Other DNA variants within this sample encode the same CDR3. The chain employs TRBV9 and TRBJ1-4, with unresolved D. The V end lost 0 bases, the J end lost 5 bases, and 11 bases lay between the germline ends. In germline, CDR1 is SGDLS, CDR2 YYNGEE. This CDR3 has 15 residues. DNA of the CDR3: TGTGCCAGCAGCGTAGCTGCAGGCCGGAATGAAAAACTGTTTTTT. It is translated as CASSVAAGRNEKLFF.

The rearrangement uses TRBV7-8 and TRBJ2-7; D uncertain. Deletions cut 1 base from V and 3 bases from J, with 4 bases between. This CDR3 has 12 residues. CDR1 and CDR2 (germline): SGHVS, FQNEAQ. The DNA for the CDR3 is TGTGCCAGCAGCTTAGAAAGCTACGAGCAGTACTTC. Encoded protein: CASSLESYEQYF.

V usage is TRBV7-2 and J usage is TRBJ1-5; D remains unclear. From germline, CDR1 is SGHTA and CDR2 FQGNSA. This CDR3 contains 13 residues. Trimming removed 1 base at V and 10 bases at J, with 11 bases between. The CDR3 protein is CASSLEDVNPQHF. CDR3 nucleotides: TGTGCCAGCAGCTTAGAGGACGTAAACCCCCAGCATTTT.

This chain connects TRBV6-5 to TRBJ1-2; maybe TRBD1 (5 bases). This CDR3 has 13 residues. Germline loops: CDR1 MNHEY, CDR2 SVGAGI. V lost 0 bases and J 6 bases, leaving 8 bases between the germline ends. The CDR3 spells CASSYSVGDGYTF. CDR3 nucleotides: TGTGCCAGCAGTTACTCTGTAGGGGATGGCTACACCTTC.

The chain carries TRBV18 and TRBJ1-2, with D unclear. The V end lost 3 bases, the J end lost 5 bases, and 10 bases lay between the germline ends. Germline V lookup: CDR1 KGHSH, CDR2 LQKENI. This CDR3 comprises 13 residues. CDR3 DNA: TGTGCCAGCTCACCTACGCGAGAATATGGCTACACCTTC. Protein product: CASSPTREYGYTF.

The chain employs TRBV18 and TRBJ2-5; maybe TRBD1 (6 bases). V was clipped by 2 bases and J by 1 base, with 11 bases between them. Per the germline V gene, CDR1 is KGHSH and CDR2 is LQKENI. The CDR3 has 15 residues. CDR3 in DNA: TGTGCCAGCTCACCATACGGGACAAGCCAAGAGACCCAGTACTTC. It yields the protein CASSPYGTSQETQYF. Together with reference TRBV18 and TRBJ2-5, the CDR3 gives the full variable domain: NAGVMQNPRHLVRRRGQEARLRCSPMKGHSHVYWYRQLPEEGLKFMVYLQKENIIDESGMPKERFSAEFPKEGPSILRIQQVVRGDSAAYFCASSPYGTSQETQYFGPGTRLLVL.

The table lists this clone with a count of one. This chain links TRBV7-2 with TRBJ2-7; 9 nucleotides align to TRBD1. Germline V gene sequence: CDR1 SGHTA, CDR2 FQGNSA. The CDR3 extends over 14 amino acids. The junction had 9 bases not matched to a gene; V was cut back by 5 bases and J by 7 bases. CDR3 amino acids: CASSGATGGDEQYF. CDR3 coding DNA: TGTGCCAGCAGCGGCGCGACAGGGGGGGATGAGCAGTACTTC.

The chain links TRBV5-1 to TRBJ1-5, with D possibly TRBD1 on 6 matching bases. The CDR3 extends over 14 amino acids. Per the germline V gene, CDR1 is SGHRS and CDR2 is YFSETQ. Trimming took 0 bases from V and 9 from J, leaving 13 bases between them. This CDR3 reads CASSLAPGVMPQHF. Here the CDR3 DNA reads TGCGCCAGCAGCTTGGCCCCAGGGGTGATGCCCCAGCATTTT.

This CDR3 reads CASSSPGRASHEQFF. DNA for the CDR3: TGTGCCAGCAGTTCCCCCGGGAGGGCCAGCCATGAGCAGTTCTTC. The chain is built from TRBV6-2 or TRBV6-3 and TRBJ2-1; 8 nucleotides agree with TRBD2. The CDR3 length is 15 residues. Unmatched junction bases numbered 10, after V lost 4 bases and J lost 8 bases. CDR1 and CDR2 from the germline V gene are MNHEY and SVGEGT.

The chain couples TRBV9 to TRBJ2-1; D is possibly TRBD2 (6 bases). From germline, CDR1 is SGDLS and CDR2 YYNGEE. Trimming left V 4 bases short and J 0 bases short, with 11 bases between. This CDR3 region has 15 residues. The CDR3 DNA is TGTGCCAGCAGCACCGGGGGAAGCTCCTACAATGAGCAGTTCTTC. This translates into CASSTGGSSYNEQFF. The full variable domain, completed using reference TRBV9 and TRBJ2-1, is DSGVTQTPKHLITATGQRVTLRCSPRSGDLSVYWYQQSLDQGLQFLIQYYNGEERAKGNILERFSAQQFPDLHSELNLSSLELGDSALYFCASSTGGSSYNEQFFGPGTRLTVL.

This chain joins TRBV12-5 and TRBJ2-7, with 11 bases matching TRBD2. The V gene's germline CDR1 is LGHNT and CDR2 FRNRAP. The CDR3 has 19 amino acids. The V gene end was trimmed by 4 bases and the J gene end by 3 bases; junction bases not matched to a gene: 17. The CDR3 bases are TGTGCTAGTGGTTGGAGCAGGGGATTAACTAGCGGGGGATTCTACGAGCAGTACTTC. Its translation: CASGWSRGLTSGGFYEQYF.

The chain couples TRBV4-3 to TRBJ1-6, with D maybe TRBD1 (6 bases). The CDR3 is 16 residues long. The germline V and J ends were trimmed by 0 bases and 6 bases, with 12 bases remaining between them. CDR1 and CDR2 (germline): LGHNA, YSLEER. CDR3 sequence reads: CASSQDLGAFNSPLHF. The CDR3 coding sequence is TGCGCCAGCAGCCAAGATTTGGGGGCCTTTAATTCACCCCTCCACTTT.

V is TRBV11-2 and J is TRBJ2-5; 7 nucleotides line up with TRBD1. This CDR3 spans 18 amino acids. Germline trimming cut 1 base from V and 5 bases from J; bases unmatched to any gene: 16. Germline V CDR1 and CDR2: SGHAT, FQNNGV. The CDR3 bases are TGTGCCAGCAGCTTAGGGCGAGATCCCGACAGGGTACAGGAGACCCAGTACTTC. It specifies CASSLGRDPDRVQETQYF.

This CDR3 is CASSEVGQIYEQYF. The CDR3, as DNA: TGTGCCAGCAGTGAAGTTGGACAGATATACGAGCAGTACTTC. The rearrangement uses TRBV6-1 and TRBJ2-7, with D possibly being TRBD1 (6 bases). The germline V gene encodes CDR1 MNHNS and CDR2 SASEGT. Between the trimmed V and J ends, which lost 1 base and 4 bases, there was a span of 11 bases. The CDR3 is 14 amino acids.